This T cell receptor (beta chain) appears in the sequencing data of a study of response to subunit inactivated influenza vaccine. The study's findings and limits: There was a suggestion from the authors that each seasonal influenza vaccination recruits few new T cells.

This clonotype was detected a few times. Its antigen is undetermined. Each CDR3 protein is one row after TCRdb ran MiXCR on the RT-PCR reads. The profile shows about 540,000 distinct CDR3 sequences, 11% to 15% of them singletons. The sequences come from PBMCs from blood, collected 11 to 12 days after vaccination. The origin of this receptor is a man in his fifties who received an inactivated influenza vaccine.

This chain's CDR3 is CASSLVFETQYF. CDR3 sequence (DNA): TGCGCCAGCAGCTTGGTTTTTGAGACCCAGTACTTC. This chain joins TRBV5-1 and TRBJ2-5; no definite D call. V was trimmed by 0 bases and J by 5 bases, leaving 5 bases between them. The CDR3 runs to 12 residues. CDR1 SGHRS and CDR2 YFSETQ come from the germline V gene.